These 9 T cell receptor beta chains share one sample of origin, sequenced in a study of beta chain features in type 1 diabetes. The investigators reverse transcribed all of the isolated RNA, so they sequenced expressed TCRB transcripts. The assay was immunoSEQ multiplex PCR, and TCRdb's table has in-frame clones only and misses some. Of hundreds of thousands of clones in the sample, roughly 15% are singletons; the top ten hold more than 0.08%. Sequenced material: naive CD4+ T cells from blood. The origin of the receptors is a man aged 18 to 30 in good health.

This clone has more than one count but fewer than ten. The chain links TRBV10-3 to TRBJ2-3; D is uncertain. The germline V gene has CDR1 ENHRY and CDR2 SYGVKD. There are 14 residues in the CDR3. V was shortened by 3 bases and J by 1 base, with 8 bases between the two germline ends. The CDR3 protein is CAISEQKGTDTQYF. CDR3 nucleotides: TGTGCCATCAGTGAACAAAAGGGCACAGATACGCAGTATTTT.

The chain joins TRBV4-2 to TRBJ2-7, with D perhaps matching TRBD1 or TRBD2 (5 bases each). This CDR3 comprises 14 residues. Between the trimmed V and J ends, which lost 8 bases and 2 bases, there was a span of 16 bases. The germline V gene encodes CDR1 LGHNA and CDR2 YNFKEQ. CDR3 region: CASGTFPAAYEQYF. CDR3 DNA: TGTGCCAGCGGGACCTTTCCGGCGGCCTACGAGCAGTACTTC.

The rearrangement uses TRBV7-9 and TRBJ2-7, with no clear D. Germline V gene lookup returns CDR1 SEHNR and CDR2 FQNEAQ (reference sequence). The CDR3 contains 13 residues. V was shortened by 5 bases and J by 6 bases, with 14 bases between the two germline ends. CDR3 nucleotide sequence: TGTGCCAGCAGCCATGAAAGGGTTCGCGAGCAGTACTTC. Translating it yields CASSHERVREQYF.

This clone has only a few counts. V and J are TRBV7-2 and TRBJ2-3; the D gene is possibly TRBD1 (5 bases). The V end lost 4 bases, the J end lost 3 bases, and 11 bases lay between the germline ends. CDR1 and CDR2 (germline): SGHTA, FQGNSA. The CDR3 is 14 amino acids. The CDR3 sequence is CASSSSHRTDTQYF. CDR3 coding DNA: TGTGCCAGCAGCTCATCGCACAGGACAGATACGCAGTATTTT.

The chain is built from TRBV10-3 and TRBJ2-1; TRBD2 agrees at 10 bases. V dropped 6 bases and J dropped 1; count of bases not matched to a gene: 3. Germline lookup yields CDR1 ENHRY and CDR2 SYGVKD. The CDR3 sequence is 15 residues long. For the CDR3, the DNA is TGTGCCATCAGGTATAGCGGGGGGTCCTACAATGAGCAGTTCTTC. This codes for CAIRYSGGSYNEQFF.

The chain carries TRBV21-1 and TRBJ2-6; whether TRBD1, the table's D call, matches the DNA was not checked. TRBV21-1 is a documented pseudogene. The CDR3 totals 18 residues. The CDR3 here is CASSKGWTGVPGANVLTF. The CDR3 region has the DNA TGTGCCAGCAGCAAAGGATGGACAGGGGTTCCTGGGGCCAACGTCCTGACTTTC.

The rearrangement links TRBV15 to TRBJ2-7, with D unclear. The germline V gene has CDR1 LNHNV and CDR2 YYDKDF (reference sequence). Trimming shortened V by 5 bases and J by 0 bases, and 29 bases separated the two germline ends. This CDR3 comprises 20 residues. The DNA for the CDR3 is TGTGCCACCAGCCCTCGTCATCTCCCCTGGGTGTACCCAAGCTCCTACGAGCAGTACTTC. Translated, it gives CATSPRHLPWVYPSSYEQYF.

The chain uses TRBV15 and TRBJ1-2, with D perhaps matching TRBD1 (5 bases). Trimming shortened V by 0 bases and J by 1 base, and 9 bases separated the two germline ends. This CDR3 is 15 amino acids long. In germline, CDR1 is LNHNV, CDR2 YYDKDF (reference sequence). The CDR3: CATSRDRGSNYGYTF. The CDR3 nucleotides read TGTGCCACCAGCAGAGATCGGGGCAGTAACTATGGCTACACCTTC.

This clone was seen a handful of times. The CDR3, as DNA: TGTGCCACCAGCGGGGACTACGCAACTAATGAAAAACTGTTTTTT. Its translation: CATSGDYATNEKLFF. The chain has TRBV15 and TRBJ1-4, with a possible D match to TRBD1 (5 bases). This CDR3 is built from 15 residues. Germline-derived CDR1 and CDR2 are LNHNV and YYDKDF (reference sequence). V was clipped by 5 bases and J by 0 bases, with 10 bases between them.